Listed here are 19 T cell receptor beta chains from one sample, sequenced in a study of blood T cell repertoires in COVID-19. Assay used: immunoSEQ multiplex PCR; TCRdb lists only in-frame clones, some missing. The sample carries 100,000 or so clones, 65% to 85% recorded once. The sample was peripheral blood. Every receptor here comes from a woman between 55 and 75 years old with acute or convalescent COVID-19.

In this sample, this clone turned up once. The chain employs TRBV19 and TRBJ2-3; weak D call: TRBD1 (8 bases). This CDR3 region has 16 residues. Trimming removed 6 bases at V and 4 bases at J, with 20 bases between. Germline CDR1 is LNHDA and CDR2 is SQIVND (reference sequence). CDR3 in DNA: TGTGCCAGTAGAACCTCACAGGGGGGGGGTGCAGATACGCAGTATTTT. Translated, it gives CASRTSQGGGADTQYF.

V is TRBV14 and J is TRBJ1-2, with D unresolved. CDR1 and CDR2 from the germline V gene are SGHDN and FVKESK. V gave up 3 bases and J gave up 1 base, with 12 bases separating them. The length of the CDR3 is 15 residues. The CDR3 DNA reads TGTGCCAGCAGCCACCGGAGAGGGAGTAACTATGGCTACACCTTC. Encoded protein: CASSHRRGSNYGYTF.

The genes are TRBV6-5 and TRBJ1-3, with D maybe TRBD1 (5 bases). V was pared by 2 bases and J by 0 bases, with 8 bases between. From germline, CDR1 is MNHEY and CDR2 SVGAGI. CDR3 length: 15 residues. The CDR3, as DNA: TGTGCCAGCAGTTACATGCAGGGCTCTGGAAACACCATATATTTT. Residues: CASSYMQGSGNTIYF.

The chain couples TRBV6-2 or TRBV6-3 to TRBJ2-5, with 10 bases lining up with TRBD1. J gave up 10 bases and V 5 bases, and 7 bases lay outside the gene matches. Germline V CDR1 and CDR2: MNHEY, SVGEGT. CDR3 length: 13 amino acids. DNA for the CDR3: TGTGCCAGCAGTAGCGAGGACAGGGGGAGCCAGTACTTC. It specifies CASSSEDRGSQYF.

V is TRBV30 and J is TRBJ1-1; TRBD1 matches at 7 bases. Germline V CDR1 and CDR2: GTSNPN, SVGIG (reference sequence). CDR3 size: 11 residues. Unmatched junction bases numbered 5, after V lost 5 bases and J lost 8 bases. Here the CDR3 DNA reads TGTGCCTGGGCGGGACAGTCCGAAGCTTTCTTT. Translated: CAWAGQSEAFF.

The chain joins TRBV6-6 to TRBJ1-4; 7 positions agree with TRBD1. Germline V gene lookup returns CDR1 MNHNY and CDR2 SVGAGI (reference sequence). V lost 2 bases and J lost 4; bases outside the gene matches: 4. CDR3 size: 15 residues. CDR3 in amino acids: CASSYAQGVNEKLFF. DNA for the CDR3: TGTGCCAGCAGTTACGCCCAGGGGGTTAATGAAAAACTGTTTTTT.

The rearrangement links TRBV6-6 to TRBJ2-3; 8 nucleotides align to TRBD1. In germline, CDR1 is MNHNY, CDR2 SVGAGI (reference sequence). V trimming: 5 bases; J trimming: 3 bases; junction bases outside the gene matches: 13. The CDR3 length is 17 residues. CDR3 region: CASSPRATGDWTDTQYF. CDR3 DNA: TGTGCCAGCAGTCCAAGAGCGACAGGGGACTGGACAGATACGCAGTATTTT.

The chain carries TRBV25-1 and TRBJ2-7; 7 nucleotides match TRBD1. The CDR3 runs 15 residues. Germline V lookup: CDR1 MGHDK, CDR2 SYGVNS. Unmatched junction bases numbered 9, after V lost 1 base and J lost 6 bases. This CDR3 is CASSEFSLDRVEQYF. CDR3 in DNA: TGTGCCAGCAGTGAATTTTCCCTCGACAGGGTCGAGCAGTACTTC.

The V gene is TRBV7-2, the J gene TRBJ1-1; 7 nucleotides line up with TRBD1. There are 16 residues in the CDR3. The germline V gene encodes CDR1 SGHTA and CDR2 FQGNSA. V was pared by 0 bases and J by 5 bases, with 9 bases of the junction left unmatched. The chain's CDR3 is CASSLASMTDRTEAFF. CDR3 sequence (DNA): TGTGCCAGCAGCTTAGCCTCAATGACGGACAGGACTGAAGCTTTCTTT.

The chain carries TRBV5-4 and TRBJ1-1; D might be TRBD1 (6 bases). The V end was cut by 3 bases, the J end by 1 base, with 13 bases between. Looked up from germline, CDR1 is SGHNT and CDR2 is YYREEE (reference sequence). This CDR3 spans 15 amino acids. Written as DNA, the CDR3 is TGTGCCAGCAGCTCCGCGCGGACAGCGAACACTGAAGCTTTCTTT. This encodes CASSSARTANTEAFF.

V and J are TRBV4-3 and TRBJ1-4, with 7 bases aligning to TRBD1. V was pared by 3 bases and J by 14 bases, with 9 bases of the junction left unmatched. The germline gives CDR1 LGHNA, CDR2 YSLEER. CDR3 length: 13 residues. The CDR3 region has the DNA TGCGCCAGCAGCCACTTAGACAGGGAGAGTCTGTTTTTT. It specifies CASSHLDRESLFF.

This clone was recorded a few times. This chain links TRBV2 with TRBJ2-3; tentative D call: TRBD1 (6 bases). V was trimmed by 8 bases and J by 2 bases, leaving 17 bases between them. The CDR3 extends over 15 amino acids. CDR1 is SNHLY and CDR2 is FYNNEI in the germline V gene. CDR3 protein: CASAIKQGFTDTQYF. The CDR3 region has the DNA TGTGCCAGCGCCATTAAACAGGGTTTCACAGATACGCAGTATTTT.

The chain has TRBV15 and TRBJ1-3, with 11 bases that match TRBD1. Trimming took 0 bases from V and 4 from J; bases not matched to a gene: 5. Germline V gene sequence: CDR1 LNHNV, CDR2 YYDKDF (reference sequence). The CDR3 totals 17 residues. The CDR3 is CATSRDLDRGRGNTIYF. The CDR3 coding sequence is TGTGCCACCAGCAGAGACCTGGACAGGGGGCGAGGAAACACCATATATTTT.

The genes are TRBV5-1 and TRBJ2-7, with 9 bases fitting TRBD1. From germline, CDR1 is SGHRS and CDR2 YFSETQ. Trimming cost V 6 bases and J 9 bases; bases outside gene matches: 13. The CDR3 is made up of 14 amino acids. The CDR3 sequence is CASTRTGEKSGQYF. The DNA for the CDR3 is TGCGCCAGCACCCGGACAGGGGAAAAAAGCGGGCAGTACTTC.

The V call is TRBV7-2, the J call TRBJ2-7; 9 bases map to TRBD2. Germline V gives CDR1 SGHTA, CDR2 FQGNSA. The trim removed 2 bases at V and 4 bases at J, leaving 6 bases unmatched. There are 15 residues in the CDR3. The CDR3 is CASSLSAGGLYEQYF. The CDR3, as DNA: TGTGCCAGCAGCTTATCGGCGGGGGGGTTATACGAGCAGTACTTC. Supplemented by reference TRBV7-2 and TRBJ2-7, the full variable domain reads GAGVSQSPSNKVTEKGKDVELRCDPISGHTALYWYRQSLGQGLEFLIYFQGNSAPDKSGLPSDRFSAERTGGSVSTLTIQRTQQEDSAVYLCASSLSAGGLYEQYFGPGTRLTVT.

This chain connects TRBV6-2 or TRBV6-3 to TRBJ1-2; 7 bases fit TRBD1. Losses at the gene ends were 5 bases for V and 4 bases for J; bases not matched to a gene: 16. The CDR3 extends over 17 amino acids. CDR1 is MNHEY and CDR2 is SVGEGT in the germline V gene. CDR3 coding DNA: TGTGCCAGCAGTCTCGGTCCCCCGACAGGGCCTATCTATGGCTACACCTTC. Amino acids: CASSLGPPTGPIYGYTF.

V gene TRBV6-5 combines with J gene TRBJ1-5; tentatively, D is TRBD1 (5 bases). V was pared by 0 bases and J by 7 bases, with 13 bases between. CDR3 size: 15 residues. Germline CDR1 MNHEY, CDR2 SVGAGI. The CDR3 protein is CASSYSAGSVQPQHF. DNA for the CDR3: TGTGCCAGCAGTTACTCGGCAGGGTCGGTACAGCCCCAGCATTTT.

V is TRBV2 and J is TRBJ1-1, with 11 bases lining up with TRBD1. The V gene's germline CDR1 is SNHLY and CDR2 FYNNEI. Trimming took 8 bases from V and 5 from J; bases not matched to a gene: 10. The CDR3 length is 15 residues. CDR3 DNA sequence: TGTGCCAGCTCACAGGGACAGGGGGTTAGGACTGAAGCTTTCTTT. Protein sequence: CASSQGQGVRTEAFF. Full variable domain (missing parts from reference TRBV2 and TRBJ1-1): EPEVTQTPSHQVTQMGQEVILRCVPISNHLYFYWYRQILGQKVEFLVSFYNNEISEKSEIFDDQFSVERPDGSNFTLKIRSTKLEDSAMYFCASSQGQGVRTEAFFGQGTRLTVV.

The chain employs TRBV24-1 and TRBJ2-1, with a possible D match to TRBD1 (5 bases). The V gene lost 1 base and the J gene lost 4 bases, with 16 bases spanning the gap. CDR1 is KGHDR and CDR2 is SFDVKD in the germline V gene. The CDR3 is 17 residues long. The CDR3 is CATSDFRGAGLYNEQFF. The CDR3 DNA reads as TGTGCCACCAGTGATTTTAGGGGCGCAGGGCTTTACAATGAGCAGTTCTTC.